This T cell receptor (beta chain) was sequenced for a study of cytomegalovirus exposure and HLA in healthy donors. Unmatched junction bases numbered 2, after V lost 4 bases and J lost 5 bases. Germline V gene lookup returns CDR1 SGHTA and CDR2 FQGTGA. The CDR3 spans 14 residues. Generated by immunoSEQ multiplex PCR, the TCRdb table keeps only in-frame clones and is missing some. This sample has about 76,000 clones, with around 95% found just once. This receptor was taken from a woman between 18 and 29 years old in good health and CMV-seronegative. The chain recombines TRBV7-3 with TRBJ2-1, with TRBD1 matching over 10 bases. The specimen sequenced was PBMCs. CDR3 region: CASSSGQGHNEQFF. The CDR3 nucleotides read TGTGCCAGCAGCTCGGGACAGGGGCACAATGAGCAGTTCTTC.